This TCR beta chain was recovered during a study of low-dose radiotherapy and immunotherapy resistance in tumors. At the level of the study: Each fraction given to Cohort 2 every two weeks delivered 1 Gy, and the total reached 13 Gy over 26 weeks. Patients' oral aspirin dose was 300 mg daily across four cycles from cycle 1 day 1.

The CDR3 sequence is 15 residues long. CDR1 and CDR2 from the germline V gene are DFQATT and SNEGSKA (reference sequence). Trimming pared 1 base from V and 7 bases from J, leaving 16 bases between. By its share, this clonotype is medium-sized. Alpha and beta chains were covered, as first-strand cDNA relied on TRAV- and TRBV-specific primers. For amplifying TCRs, the PCR ran for 20 to 25 cycles with Phusion, which was used together with a constant-region primer and the adapter on the V primers. By in vitro transcription, the isolated mRNA was amplified. TCRdb redid the calling of the reads with MiXCR, one entry per CDR3 protein. Here the sample spans 8,300 or so distinct CDR3 sequences, roughly 62% being singletons. In the RACIN dose-escalation trial, donors got nivolumab plus ipilimumab with aspirin, cyclophosphamide and radiotherapy.

V gene TRBV20-1 combines with J gene TRBJ2-2, with D maybe TRBD1 (5 bases). The sequence derives from a human donor with advanced metastatic prostate, ovarian, gallbladder or colorectal cancer (not recorded which). This table probably holds off-target reads from a library built for another chain. The CDR3 loop is CSARAAETDIGELFF. CDR3 DNA: TGCAGTGCTAGAGCGGCTGAGACAGACATCGGGGAGCTGTTTTTT.